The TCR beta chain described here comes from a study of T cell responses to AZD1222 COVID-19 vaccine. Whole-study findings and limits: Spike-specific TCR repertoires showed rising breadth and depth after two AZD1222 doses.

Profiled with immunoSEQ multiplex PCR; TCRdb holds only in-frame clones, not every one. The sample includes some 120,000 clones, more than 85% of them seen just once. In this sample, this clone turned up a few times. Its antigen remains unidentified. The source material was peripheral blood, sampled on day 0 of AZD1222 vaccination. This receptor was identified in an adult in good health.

This chain's CDR3 is CAWSERKGGEKLFF. CDR3 bases: TGTGCCTGGAGTGAGAGAAAGGGCGGAGAAAAACTGTTTTTT. The chain recombines TRBV30 with TRBJ1-4; D not certain. The CDR3 is made up of 14 amino acids. Per the germline V gene, CDR1 is GTSNPN and CDR2 is SVGIG (reference sequence). The V end was cut by 1 base, the J end by 8 bases, with 14 bases between. The full variable domain, rest sourced from reference TRBV30 and TRBJ1-4, is SQTIHQWPATLVQPVGSPLSLECTVEGTSNPNLYWYRQAAGRGLQLLFYSVGIGQISSEVPQNLSASRPQDRQFILSSKKLLLSDSGFYLCAWSERKGGEKLFFGSGTQLSVL.